The rows below give T cell receptor beta chains drawn from one sample of a study of T cells after yellow fever vaccination. TCRdb analysed the 5' RACE reads with MiXCR anew, one entry per CDR3 protein. The table has about 330,000 distinct CDR3 sequences, roughly 8.3% seen once. Sequencing was performed on PBMCs, taken more than 35 days after the first yellow fever vaccination. Every receptor here comes from a man aged 18 to 29 who received the YFV17D yellow fever vaccine. CDR3s include the opening cysteine and the closing phenylalanine or tryptophan. The D gene is left open where the match is weak. A clone size is listed for some rows: how often the clone was seen (once, few, many), or a class if it is expanded.

J gene	D gene	V gene	clone size	CDR3 DNA	CDR3 protein
TRBJ2-1	TRBD1	TRBV27	few	TGTGCCAGCAGTTTACAGGGGGCCGATGAGCAGTTCTTC	CASSLQGADEQFF
TRBJ2-7	-	TRBV30	many	TGTGCCTGGAGCGGCGGGGCAAAGCAGTACTTC	CAWSGGAKQYF
TRBJ2-1	TRBD1	TRBV19	-	TGTGCCAGTAGTGATTCAGGGGGCCCCCACAATGAGCAGTTCTTC	CASSDSGGPHNEQFF
TRBJ2-3	TRBD2	TRBV27	few	TGTGCCAGCAGTTTTATACTAGCGGGGGGTGACGATACGCAGTATTTT	CASSFILAGGDDTQYF
TRBJ2-3	TRBD2	TRBV19	-	TGTGCCAGTAGTATAGGACTAGCGGGGACTACAGATACGCAGTATTTT	CASSIGLAGTTDTQYF
TRBJ2-7	TRBD2	TRBV28	many	TGTGCCAGCTCTCGGGGGGGTAGCTCCTACGAGCAGTACTTC	CASSRGGSSYEQYF
TRBJ2-5	-	TRBV29-1	-	TGCAGCGTTGAAGGCGTCTGGGGTAGCGGAGTCCAAGAGACCCAGTACTTC	CSVEGVWGSGVQETQYF
TRBJ1-2	-	TRBV7-2	-	TGTGCCAGCAGCATCAACGGGGCGGGGAACTATGGCTACACCTTC	CASSINGAGNYGYTF
TRBJ2-2	TRBD1	TRBV5-1	many	TGCGCCAGCAGCCGGGGACAGGGGGTATCCGGGGAGCTGTTTTTT	CASSRGQGVSGELFF
TRBJ2-3	-	TRBV5-1	many	TGCGCCAGCAGCTTGGCTACTAGCACAGATACGCAGTATTTT	CASSLATSTDTQYF
TRBJ2-1	TRBD2	TRBV9	few	TGTGCCAGCAGCGGAACTAGCGGGGGGAACGGTGAGCAGTTCTTC	CASSGTSGGNGEQFF
TRBJ1-1	-	TRBV28	-	TGTGCCATCAACTCCCCGGGCGGGGGTACTGAAGCTTTCTTT	CAINSPGGGTEAFF
TRBJ2-2	-	TRBV7-2	-	TGTGCCAGCAGTGCCAGATCCGCCTCGAACACCGGGGAGCTGTTTTTT	CASSARSASNTGELFF
TRBJ1-2	-	TRBV18	few	TGTGCCAGCTCTCCGCAAGATGGCTACACCTTC	CASSPQDGYTF
TRBJ2-3	-	TRBV6-5	few	TGTGCCAGCAGTTACGGGTATGGGGCGGCAGATACGCAGTATTTT	CASSYGYGAADTQYF
TRBJ1-4	-	TRBV7-9	few	TGTGCCAGCAGCCTGGGCCCACAGGGAACTAATGAAAAACTGTTTTTT	CASSLGPQGTNEKLFF
TRBJ2-3	-	TRBV7-2	-	TGTGCCAGCAGCTCCGTATCAGATACGCAGTATTTT	CASSSVSDTQYF
TRBJ2-3	-	TRBV6-4	few	TGTGCCAGCAGTGACTCTCTCGCAGATACGCAGTATTTT	CASSDSLADTQYF
TRBJ2-5	-	TRBV6-2/TRBV6-3	-	TGTGCCAGCAGTTCCTCCGAGGTACAAGAGACCCAGTACTTC	CASSSSEVQETQYF
TRBJ2-7	-	TRBV4-3	-	TGCGCCAGCAGCCCCGAGACAGCAGCCTACGAGCAGTACTTC	CASSPETAAYEQYF
TRBJ1-6	-	TRBV10-3	few	TGTGCCATCAGTGACAGGGGCGAATCACCCCTCCACTTT	CAISDRGESPLHF
TRBJ2-5	-	TRBV20-1	-	TGCAGTGCTAGGGGCACATTCAAAGAGACCCAGTACTTC	CSARGTFKETQYF
TRBJ1-2	-	TRBV7-2	many	TGTGCCAGCAGCTTCGACAGCTATGGCTACACCTTC	CASSFDSYGYTF
TRBJ2-1	-	TRBV28	few	TGTGCCAGCTTTTCTCCGGAAGCACACAATGAGCAGTTCTTC	CASFSPEAHNEQFF
TRBJ1-1	TRBD1	TRBV27	-	TGTGCCAGCAGTTTATCGTGGCAGGGGGCAGATGAAGCTTTCTTT	CASSLSWQGADEAFF
TRBJ1-5	-	TRBV20-1	few	TGCAGTGCTAGGGCAGGGGCCCCGAATCAGCCCCAGCATTTT	CSARAGAPNQPQHF
TRBJ2-7	-	TRBV2	few	TGTGCCAGCACCGACCGGTCCTACGAGCAGTACTTC	CASTDRSYEQYF
TRBJ2-2	TRBD2	TRBV7-2	-	TGTGCCAGCAGCTTAGTTGCAGCGGGGGGCGCGGGGGAGCTGTTTTTT	CASSLVAAGGAGELFF
TRBJ2-2	TRBD2	TRBV9	-	TGTGCCAGCAGCGCGTACGGGACTAGCACCGGGGAGCTGTTTTTT	CASSAYGTSTGELFF
TRBJ2-1	-	TRBV28	-	TGTGCCAGCAGGGAGGCGAGCTCCTACAATGAGCAGTTCTTC	CASREASSYNEQFF
TRBJ2-6	-	TRBV18	-	TGTGCCAGCTCACCTCTAGCGCACTCTGGGGCCAACGTCCTGACTTTC	CASSPLAHSGANVLTF
TRBJ2-1	TRBD1	TRBV4-1	-	TGCGCCAGCAGCTATTCTTCAGGGGGCGGGGAGCAGTTCTTC	CASSYSSGGGEQFF
TRBJ2-1	TRBD1	TRBV10-3	-	TGTGCCATCAGTGGCGCCGCAGGGGGCAGTTACAATGAGCAGTTCTTC	CAISGAAGGSYNEQFF
TRBJ2-3	-	TRBV5-1	many	TGCGCCAGCAGTCCCACAGCCGGACTGGAGCACACAGATACGCAGTATTTT	CASSPTAGLEHTDTQYF
TRBJ2-2	-	TRBV15	-	TGTGCCACCGTTCGCAGCGCAGGCGGGGAGCTGTTTTTT	CATVRSAGGELFF
TRBJ2-7	-	TRBV5-8	-	TGTGCCATGAGACCCGGGGGACAAGTGGCGCAGCAGTACTTC	CAMRPGGQVAQQYF
TRBJ2-7	TRBD1	TRBV27	few	TGTGCCAGCAGTTTATCGACAGGGGACTCCTACGAGCAGTACTTC	CASSLSTGDSYEQYF
TRBJ2-1	TRBD2	TRBV5-1	many	TGCGCCAGCAGCCTTGGTCTAGCGGGGGGACTCAATGAGCAGTTCTTC	CASSLGLAGGLNEQFF
TRBJ1-2	-	TRBV7-9	few	TGTGCCAGCAGCGAAAGTACAGGTTATGGCTACACCTTC	CASSESTGYGYTF
TRBJ2-2	-	TRBV7-9	many	TGTGCCAGCAGCCCGATGGCAGGGATCACCGGGGAGCTGTTTTTT	CASSPMAGITGELFF
TRBJ2-2	-	TRBV6-5	-	TGTGCCAGCAGTTATGGGGGGGGCCACACCGGGGAGCTGTTTTTT	CASSYGGGHTGELFF
TRBJ2-2	-	TRBV10-3	-	TGTGCCGCGCGGCAGGGGCGGACCGGGGAGCTGTTTTTT	CAARQGRTGELFF
TRBJ2-3	-	TRBV3-1	-	TGTGCCAGCAGCTTAGAGATAGCGACAACAGATACGCAGTATTTT	CASSLEIATTDTQYF
TRBJ2-6	-	TRBV11-2	few	TGTGCCAGCAGCTTATCAGTTCTGGGCCGCTTCTCATCTGGGGCCAACGTCCTGACTTTC	CASSLSVLGRFSSGANVLTF
TRBJ2-2	TRBD1	TRBV7-6	few	TGTGCCAGCAGCTTCCCGGGACAGGGGGCGAACACCGGGGAGCTGTTTTTT	CASSFPGQGANTGELFF
TRBJ2-1	-	TRBV9	few	TGTGCCAGCAGCGTAGCGTGGGGGGCGTACAATGAGCAGTTCTTC	CASSVAWGAYNEQFF
TRBJ2-3	-	TRBV24-1	-	TGTGCCACCAGTGGGGGGTACCGAACGCAGTATTTT	CATSGGYRTQYF
TRBJ1-6	-	TRBV20-1	few	TGCAGTGCTACCTCCTATAATTCACCCCTCCACTTT	CSATSYNSPLHF
TRBJ1-2	-	TRBV20-1	few	TGCAGTGCTAGAGATGGTCGCAGGGAGGACGGCTACACCTTC	CSARDGRREDGYTF
TRBJ2-3	TRBD2	TRBV7-2	few	TGTGCCAGCAGCTTAGCGCCCCCTCTAGCGGGGGGCTTGGGCACAGATACGCAGTATTTT	CASSLAPPLAGGLGTDTQYF
TRBJ1-3	TRBD1	TRBV20-1	few	TGCAGTGCTAGAGATCTACAGGGGTATGGCTCTGGAAACACCATATATTTT	CSARDLQGYGSGNTIYF
TRBJ2-7	-	TRBV7-2	-	TGTGCCAGCAGCTTAGCGGCCCTAGAGTCCCACGAGCAGTACTTC	CASSLAALESHEQYF
TRBJ2-3	-	TRBV20-1	few	TGCAGTGCTAGAGATAGGGCCAACACAGATACGCAGTATTTT	CSARDRANTDTQYF
TRBJ1-3	-	TRBV4-1	few	TGCGCCAGCAGCCAAGTAGGTGAAAACACCATATATTTT	CASSQVGENTIYF
TRBJ1-1	-	TRBV12-3/TRBV12-4	-	TGTGCCAGCAGCCCCGGGCCGCCTGAAGCTTTCTTT	CASSPGPPEAFF
TRBJ2-2	-	TRBV7-6	few	TGTGCCAGCAGCCCACGGGGTTACCACGCGAACACCGGGGAGCTGTTTTTT	CASSPRGYHANTGELFF
TRBJ2-4	-	TRBV12-3/TRBV12-4	few	TGTGCCAGCAGTTTCCAAAATCTAGCCAAAAACATTCAGTACTTC	CASSFQNLAKNIQYF
TRBJ2-7	-	TRBV20-1	-	TGCAGTGCTACCTGGGTTGGCGAGCAGTACTTC	CSATWVGEQYF
TRBJ2-2	-	TRBV5-1	few	TGCGCCAGCAGCGCTGCTTGGGCCTTACCTAACACCGGGGAGCTGTTTTTT	CASSAAWALPNTGELFF
TRBJ2-5	-	TRBV27	few	TGTGCCAGCAGTTTAATGCCCAGCTCTCTGCCTGAGACCCAGTACTTC	CASSLMPSSLPETQYF